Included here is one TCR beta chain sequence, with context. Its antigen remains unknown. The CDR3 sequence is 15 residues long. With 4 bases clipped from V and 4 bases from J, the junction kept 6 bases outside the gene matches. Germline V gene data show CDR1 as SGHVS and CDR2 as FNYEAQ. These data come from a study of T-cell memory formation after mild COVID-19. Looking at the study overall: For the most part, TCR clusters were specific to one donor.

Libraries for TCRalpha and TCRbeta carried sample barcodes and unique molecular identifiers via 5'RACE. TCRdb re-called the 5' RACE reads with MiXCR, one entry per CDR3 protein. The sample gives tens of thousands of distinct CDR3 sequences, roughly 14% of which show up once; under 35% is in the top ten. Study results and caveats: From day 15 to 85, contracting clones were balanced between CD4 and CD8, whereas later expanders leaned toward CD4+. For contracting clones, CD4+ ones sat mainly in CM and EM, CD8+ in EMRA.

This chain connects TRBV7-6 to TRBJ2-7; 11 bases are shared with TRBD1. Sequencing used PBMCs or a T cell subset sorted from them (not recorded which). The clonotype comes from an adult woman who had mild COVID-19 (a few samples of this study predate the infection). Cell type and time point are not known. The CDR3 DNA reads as TGTGCCAGCAGCTCAGGACAGGGGGCGAATTACGAGCAGTACTTC. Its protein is CASSSGQGANYEQYF.